This TCR beta chain was found in a study of blood T cell repertoires in COVID-19. For the study at large: The United States, Italy and Spain supplied acute and convalescent COVID-19 samples.

Clones were sequenced by immunoSEQ multiplex PCR, and TCRdb holds only the in-frame ones, with some missing. The sample lists approximately 190,000 clones; over 80% were seen once. Exposed enrollees had met someone with a PCR-confirmed or clinician-diagnosed COVID-19 case at some point within the 2 weeks before study entry. Germline-derived CDR1 and CDR2 are LNHDA and SQIVND (reference sequence). The CDR3 loop spans 14 amino acids. Trimming cost V 6 bases and J 0 bases, with 8 bases left between them. The sample comprised PBMCs or T cells enriched from blood (not recorded which). The receptor was derived from a woman younger than 45 who had been exposed to COVID-19. The genes are TRBV19 and TRBJ2-2, with a possible D match to TRBD1 (5 bases). CDR3 region: CASRDRTNTGELFF. The CDR3 DNA follows: TGTGCCAGTAGAGACAGAACGAACACCGGGGAGCTGTTTTTT.